What follows are 24 T cell receptor beta chains derived from one specimen sequenced in a study of OX40 agonist ivuxolimab in advanced cancers. The data were produced by immunoSEQ multiplex PCR, yet TCRdb's version contains in-frame clones alone and is incomplete. This sample has tens of thousands of clones; approximately 91% occur once, and the top ten carry roughly a sixth. This specimen consisted of CD4+ or CD8+ T cells sorted from blood, obtained in a trial of the OX40 agonist ivuxolimab. These receptors originate from an adult with an advanced solid tumor such as melanoma, head and neck, liver or kidney cancer.

The V gene is TRBV19, the J gene TRBJ2-7; D perhaps matches TRBD2 (5 bases). Per germline, CDR1 LNHDA and CDR2 SQIVND (reference sequence). The CDR3 has 13 residues. Trimming stripped 1 base from V and 6 bases from J, with 10 bases between. CDR3: CASSIGAGGEQYF. The CDR3 DNA reads as TGTGCCAGTAGTATAGGGGCAGGAGGCGAGCAGTACTTC.

The chain employs TRBV4-1 and TRBJ1-1, with 10 bases matching TRBD1. This CDR3 is 15 amino acids long. The germline CDR1 and CDR2 sequences are MGHRA and YSYEKL. Germline trimming cut 1 base from V and 7 bases from J; bases unmatched to any gene: 6. In DNA, the CDR3 is TGCGCCAGCAGCCAAGGGGGACAGGGGTGGGGTGAAGCTTTCTTT. Amino acid sequence: CASSQGGQGWGEAFF.

V usage is TRBV11-1 and J usage is TRBJ2-3, with D unclear. Germline V lookup: CDR1 SGHAT, CDR2 FQDESV (reference sequence). Trimming took 5 bases from V and 6 from J, leaving 21 bases between them. CDR3 length: 16 amino acids. Written as DNA, the CDR3 is TGTGCCAGCAGCCCCCCTACCCACGGCTCACCCGATACGCAGTATTTT. Translation: CASSPPTHGSPDTQYF.

The chain recombines TRBV6-5 with TRBJ2-1; D is possibly TRBD1 (5 bases). The CDR3 is 15 amino acids. V lost 2 bases and J 3 bases, leaving 11 bases between the germline ends. Germline CDR1 MNHEY, CDR2 SVGAGI. CDR3 sequence reads: CASSYTDSLYNEQFF. Here the CDR3 DNA reads TGTGCCAGCAGTTACACCGACAGCCTCTACAATGAGCAGTTCTTC.

CDR3: CATSTEGLGYTF. The CDR3 nucleotides are TGTGCCACCAGCACAGAGGGACTTGGCTACACCTTC. The chain has TRBV15 and TRBJ1-2; TRBD1 might be the D (5 bases). This CDR3 region has 12 residues. The V end lost 4 bases, the J end lost 7 bases, and 10 bases lay between the germline ends. Germline-derived CDR1 and CDR2 are LNHNV and YYDKDF (reference sequence).

As concerns this clone: This specimen includes other DNA sequences encoding the same CDR3. The chain is built from TRBV7-8 and TRBJ1-5, with D possibly TRBD1 on 6 matching bases. Looked up from germline, CDR1 is SGHVS and CDR2 is FQNEAQ. V was cut by 6 bases and J by 7 bases, with 19 bases left in between. This CDR3 contains 15 residues. The CDR3 nucleotides read TGTGCCAGCAGTTTCTTAGGGGGTCGGGGGCAGCCCCAGCATTTT. It translates to CASSFLGGRGQPQHF.

This chain uses TRBV9 with TRBJ2-3, with 8 bases fitting TRBD2. The V gene's germline CDR1 is SGDLS and CDR2 YYNGEE. There are 17 residues in the CDR3. The V gene end was trimmed by 0 bases and the J gene end by 2 bases; junction bases not matched to a gene: 8. The chain's CDR3 is CASSVVGSGGHTDTQYF. DNA for the CDR3: TGTGCCAGCAGCGTAGTCGGAAGCGGGGGCCACACAGATACGCAGTATTTT.

This chain uses TRBV19 with TRBJ2-1; 7 bases fit TRBD1. Germline CDR1 reads LNHDA; CDR2 reads SQIVND (reference sequence). CDR3 length: 15 amino acids. Unmatched junction bases numbered 3, after V lost 3 bases and J lost 1 base. In DNA form, the CDR3 reads TGTGCCAGTAGTATTGAGGGGGCGTCCTACAATGAGCAGTTCTTC. It yields the protein CASSIEGASYNEQFF.

The chain combines TRBV7-6 with TRBJ1-1; TRBD1 aligns across 11 bases. Germline-derived CDR1 and CDR2 are SGHVS and FNYEAQ. V gave up 4 bases and J gave up 6 bases; unmatched junction bases: 4. The CDR3 loop spans 14 amino acids. CDR3: CASSSGTGGSEAFF. CDR3 sequence (DNA): TGTGCCAGCAGCTCCGGGACAGGGGGTTCTGAAGCTTTCTTT.

The chain recombines TRBV30 with TRBJ1-2; possibly TRBD1 for D (6 bases). CDR3 size: 13 residues. Trimming left V 3 bases short and J 7 bases short, with 15 bases between. CDR1 is GTSNPN and CDR2 is SVGIG in the germline V gene (reference sequence). CDR3: CAWRLGGAGGYTF. The CDR3 coding sequence is TGTGCCTGGAGGCTAGGGGGGGCGGGTGGCTACACCTTC.

The chain uses TRBV9 and TRBJ2-3; no clear D. CDR3 size: 16 residues. CDR1 SGDLS and CDR2 YYNGEE come from the germline V gene. Trimming took 3 bases from V and 0 from J, leaving 14 bases between them. The CDR3, as DNA: TGTGCCAGCAGCGCGGCAGGCTTTTCTAGCACAGATACGCAGTATTTT. Protein sequence: CASSAAGFSSTDTQYF.

The chain is built from TRBV18 and TRBJ1-2; 7 bases are shared with TRBD1. Trimming cost V 7 bases and J 7 bases; bases outside gene matches: 6. The germline V gene has CDR1 KGHSH and CDR2 LQKENI. This CDR3 comprises 12 residues. CDR3 in amino acids: CASFGTVGGYTF. The CDR3 DNA sequence: TGTGCCAGCTTTGGGACAGTTGGTGGCTACACCTTC.

J is TRBJ2-1 and V is TRBV19; 12 bases are a match to TRBD2. The V and J ends lost 4 bases and 4 bases, in that order; junction bases with no gene match: 8. CDR3 length equals 17 residues. Germline V lookup: CDR1 LNHDA, CDR2 SQIVND (reference sequence). The CDR3 region has the DNA TGTGCCAGTAGTACCTCTCTAGGACTAGCGGGGTACAATGAGCAGTTCTTC. Its translation: CASSTSLGLAGYNEQFF.

V usage is TRBV11-2 and J usage is TRBJ2-2; weak D call: TRBD2 (5 bases). The V end was cut by 6 bases, the J end by 6 bases, with 23 bases between. Germline CDR1 reads SGHAT; CDR2 reads FQNNGV. The CDR3 loop spans 17 amino acids. The CDR3 here is CASSLRSRPGKSGELFF. CDR3 nucleotides: TGTGCCAGCAGTCTCCGTTCAAGGCCGGGGAAATCCGGGGAGCTGTTTTTT.

The V call is TRBV6-6, the J call TRBJ2-7; either TRBD1 or TRBD2 may fit D (5 bases each). The CDR3 consists of 12 residues. The V gene lost 8 bases and the J gene lost 1 base, with 9 bases spanning the gap. The V gene's germline CDR1 is MNHNY and CDR2 SVGAGI (reference sequence). DNA for the CDR3: TGTGCCAGCGGGGACGGTTCCTACGAGCAGTACTTC. Amino acids: CASGDGSYEQYF.

The chain links TRBV28 to TRBJ2-7; tentative D call: TRBD2 (5 bases). V gave up 4 bases and J gave up 6 bases, with 16 bases separating them. Germline V lookup: CDR1 MDHEN, CDR2 SYDVKM. The CDR3 runs 14 residues. The CDR3 sequence: CASSYTGLASEQYF. The CDR3, as DNA: TGTGCCAGCAGTTACACTGGACTGGCCAGCGAGCAGTACTTC.

The chain carries TRBV7-8 and TRBJ2-5, with D possibly TRBD2 on 5 matching bases. This CDR3 contains 14 residues. CDR1 and CDR2 (germline): SGHVS, FQNEAQ. V dropped 1 base and J dropped 5 bases, with 11 bases sitting between them. The CDR3 DNA reads TGTGCCAGCAGCTTAGTTCCTAGAGGGGAGACCCAGTACTTC. Amino acid sequence: CASSLVPRGETQYF.

The rearrangement joins TRBV19 to TRBJ2-5; D perhaps matches TRBD2 (8 bases). The CDR3 covers 15 residues. The V end was cut by 6 bases, the J end by 9 bases, with 23 bases between. CDR1 is LNHDA and CDR2 is SQIVND in the germline V gene (reference sequence). The CDR3 sequence is CASRPGGLGSGAQYF. The CDR3 DNA sequence: TGTGCCAGTAGGCCAGGGGGACTAGGATCCGGGGCCCAGTACTTC.

The chain carries TRBV5-1 and TRBJ2-2; a weak D match, TRBD1 (5 bases). The CDR3 runs to 16 residues. Trimming took off 5 bases at V and 0 bases at J, with 14 bases between the two ends. Germline CDR1 SGHRS, CDR2 YFSETQ. The CDR3 loop is CASRDNSVTNTGELFF. CDR3 coding DNA: TGCGCCAGCAGGGACAACAGCGTGACGAACACCGGGGAGCTGTTTTTT.

The chain is built from TRBV5-4 and TRBJ1-1, with D perhaps matching TRBD1 (6 bases). The germline V and J ends were trimmed by 0 bases and 5 bases, with 14 bases remaining between them. CDR3 length equals 15 residues. Germline V CDR1 and CDR2: SGHNT, YYREEE (reference sequence). CDR3 DNA sequence: TGTGCCAGCAGCTTGGGGGGAACAGGGTCAACTGAAGCTTTCTTT. It specifies CASSLGGTGSTEAFF.

The chain joins TRBV4-1 to TRBJ2-3; weak D call: TRBD2 (5 bases). V was shortened by 1 base and J by 0 bases, with 5 bases between the two germline ends. CDR1 MGHRA and CDR2 YSYEKL come from the germline V gene. The CDR3 spans 14 residues. The CDR3, as DNA: TGCGCCAGCAGCCAAGCGGGGAGCACAGATACGCAGTATTTT. The encoded protein is CASSQAGSTDTQYF.

The chain joins TRBV28 to TRBJ1-2, with no clear D. V lost 1 base, J lost 8 bases, and 14 bases lay in between. Germline V gives CDR1 MDHEN, CDR2 SYDVKM. CDR3 length equals 14 residues. The CDR3 coding sequence is TGTGCCAGCAGTTTATCCCCAGTTGAGTGGGGCTACACCTTC. This codes for CASSLSPVEWGYTF.

This clone appeared a single time. Here the CDR3 reads CASSYGVIPTGELFF. Here the CDR3 DNA reads TGTGCCAGCAGTTACGGGGTTATACCTACCGGGGAGCTGTTTTTT. The gene calls are TRBV6-5 and TRBJ2-2; unclear D gene. Germline V gene data show CDR1 as MNHEY and CDR2 as SVGAGI. Trimming stripped 2 bases from V and 5 bases from J, with 12 bases between. The CDR3 contains 15 residues.

This sequence joins TRBV5-6 and TRBJ2-5; D tentatively fits TRBD1 or TRBD2 (5 bases each). The CDR3 covers 13 residues. Germline V gene data show CDR1 as SGHDT and CDR2 as YYEEEE. Trimming pared 3 bases from V and 3 bases from J, leaving 9 bases between. This chain's CDR3 is CASSSGTEETQYF. The CDR3 nucleotides are TGTGCCAGCAGCTCAGGGACGGAAGAGACCCAGTACTTC.